The 26 T cell receptor beta chains presented below share a single source sample, sequenced in a study of cytomegalovirus exposure and HLA in healthy donors (TCRdb year 2017). The library was produced with the immunoSEQ multiplex PCR assay. This is the immuneACCESS table as TCRdb keeps it, with only in-frame sequences that have V and J called. A part of the clones is gone; compared with another copy, unresolved V genes explain less than half, and the rest is unexplained. This sample lists 150,000 or so clones; roughly 93% were detected once. Approximately 2% of the sample goes to the ten largest clones. The sample taken for sequencing was PBMCs. These receptors originate from a man aged 18 to 35 in good health and CMV-seropositive.

The rearrangement links TRBV10-3 to TRBJ2-7, with TRBD2 identical over 14 bases. CDR1 and CDR2 from the germline V gene are ENHRY and SYGVKD. This CDR3 contains 15 residues. V dropped 2 bases and J dropped 6; count of bases not matched to a gene: 3. CDR3 in amino acids: CAISEPGLAGAEQYF. DNA for the CDR3: TGTGCCATCAGTGAGCCGGGACTAGCGGGAGCCGAGCAGTACTTC.

The chain uses TRBV28 and TRBJ2-1; tentatively, D is TRBD2 (5 bases). Germline V gene lookup returns CDR1 MDHEN and CDR2 SYDVKM. The CDR3 contains 14 residues. The V end lost 3 bases, the J end lost 4 bases, and 10 bases lay between the germline ends. CDR3 DNA sequence: TGTGCCAGCAGTTTTGAGGGAGTTTACAATGAGCAGTTCTTC. This translates into CASSFEGVYNEQFF.

A single count supports this clone. The V and J genes are TRBV30 and TRBJ2-6; a possible D gene is TRBD1 (5 bases). V gave up 3 bases and J gave up 2 bases, with 8 bases separating them. This CDR3 spans 14 amino acids. Germline CDR1 GTSNPN, CDR2 SVGIG (reference sequence). The CDR3 loop is CAWSQGTGANVLTF. The DNA of the CDR3 is TGTGCCTGGAGCCAGGGAACTGGGGCCAACGTCCTGACTTTC.

The rearrangement links TRBV14 to TRBJ2-7; perhaps TRBD1 as D (6 bases). The CDR3 runs 14 residues. Germline V gene data show CDR1 as SGHDN and CDR2 as FVKESK. V dropped 1 base and J dropped 3 bases, with 10 bases sitting between them. The CDR3 reads CASSQAGVGYEQYF. The CDR3 DNA reads TGTGCCAGCAGCCAAGCAGGGGTCGGCTACGAGCAGTACTTC.

The rearrangement joins TRBV6-1 to TRBJ1-1, with 7 nucleotides matching TRBD1. J gave up 5 bases and V 11 bases, and 11 bases lay outside the gene matches. Per germline, CDR1 MNHNS and CDR2 SASEGT. The CDR3 is 13 amino acids. The CDR3: CAGRQPGGTEAFF. The CDR3, as DNA: TGTGCCGGTAGGCAACCAGGGGGAACTGAAGCTTTCTTT.

The chain employs TRBV6-1 and TRBJ2-1; the match to TRBD2 covers 13 bases. V gave up 6 bases and J gave up 8 bases; unmatched junction bases: 7. Germline-derived CDR1 and CDR2 are MNHNS and SASEGT. The CDR3 runs to 15 residues. The CDR3 region is CASSRTSGRLDEQFF. CDR3 DNA: TGTGCCAGCAGCCGGACTAGCGGGAGATTAGATGAGCAGTTCTTC.

The chain links TRBV11-2 to TRBJ2-7, with D possibly matching TRBD2 (5 bases). CDR1 SGHAT and CDR2 FQNNGV come from the germline V gene. The CDR3 consists of 15 residues. Trimming pared 3 bases from V and 2 bases from J, leaving 14 bases between. DNA of the CDR3: TGTGCCAGCAGCTTTTGGGAGATAAGACCCTACGAGCAGTACTTC. Translated, it gives CASSFWEIRPYEQYF.

The chain couples TRBV5-1 to TRBJ2-5, with TRBD2 identical over 7 bases. The trim removed 4 bases at V and 2 bases at J, leaving 14 bases unmatched. In germline, CDR1 is SGHRS, CDR2 YFSETQ. The CDR3 runs to 17 residues. The CDR3 DNA reads as TGCGCCAGCAGCGGAGGACTAGGGGAACTTCTTCAAGAGACCCAGTACTTC. Protein: CASSGGLGELLQETQYF.

This clone has just a few counts. This chain uses TRBV10-3 with TRBJ1-1, with D unclear. This CDR3 contains 12 residues. Germline CDR1 ENHRY, CDR2 SYGVKD. V lost 4 bases and J 7 bases, leaving 10 bases between the germline ends. The CDR3 coding sequence is TGTGCCATCAGTGCTGGTGAACTTGAAGCTTTCTTT. Encoded protein: CAISAGELEAFF.

This CDR3 is CASSPTGTSGIEQYF. CDR3 sequence (DNA): TGCGCCAGCAGCCCGACCGGGACTAGCGGGATCGAGCAGTACTTC. V and J are TRBV5-1 and TRBJ2-7; 13 bases match TRBD2. J was trimmed by 6 bases and V by 4 bases; bases with no gene match: 7. Germline lookup yields CDR1 SGHRS and CDR2 YFSETQ. This CDR3 is 15 amino acids long. Drawing the rest from reference TRBV5-1 and TRBJ2-7, the complete variable domain is KAGVTQTPRYLIKTRGQQVTLSCSPISGHRSVSWYQQTPGQGLQFLFEYFSETQRNKGNFPGRFSGRQFSNSRSEMNVSTLELGDSALYLCASSPTGTSGIEQYFGPGTRLTVT.

The chain is built from TRBV25-1 and TRBJ2-1, with a weak D call TRBD2 (6 bases). The CDR3 contains 16 residues. Germline CDR1 and CDR2: MGHDK and SYGVNS. Between the trimmed V and J ends, which lost 2 bases and 3 bases, there was a span of 14 bases. The CDR3 coding sequence is TGTGCCAGCAGTGAAAAGGTTAGCGGATACTACAATGAGCAGTTCTTC. It specifies CASSEKVSGYYNEQFF.

V is TRBV6-5 and J is TRBJ2-7; D might be TRBD2 (6 bases). Trimming removed 5 bases at V and 2 bases at J, with 10 bases between. There are 13 residues in the CDR3. The germline gives CDR1 MNHEY, CDR2 SVGAGI. CDR3 DNA: TGTGCCAGCAGTCAGGGACTTGCCTACGAGCAGTACTTC. Protein sequence: CASSQGLAYEQYF.

The chain carries TRBV28 and TRBJ2-3; a possible D gene is TRBD1 (5 bases). The length of the CDR3 is 15 residues. Between the trimmed V and J ends, which lost 6 bases and 0 bases, there was a span of 13 bases. Germline CDR1 and CDR2: MDHEN and SYDVKM. CDR3 nucleotide sequence: TGTGCCAGCAGCACGACAGTCGCTAGCACAGATACGCAGTATTTT. Amino acid sequence: CASSTTVASTDTQYF.

This clone was seen once. The chain links TRBV5-6 to TRBJ1-2; D is possibly TRBD1 (6 bases). The CDR3 extends over 12 amino acids. Trimming took off 2 bases at V and 12 bases at J, with 14 bases between the two ends. From germline, CDR1 is SGHDT and CDR2 YYEEEE. The CDR3 nucleotides read TGTGCCAGCAGCTTAGGACAGACTCTAAACACCTTC. Amino acid sequence: CASSLGQTLNTF.

The V and J genes are TRBV6-1 and TRBJ2-1; possibly TRBD2 for D (6 bases). The CDR3 extends over 12 amino acids. In germline, CDR1 is MNHNS, CDR2 SASEGT. The V and J ends lost 4 bases and 10 bases respectively, with 11 bases between them. The CDR3 here is CASSGDSMEQFF. The CDR3 DNA is TGTGCCAGCAGTGGGGACTCCATGGAGCAGTTCTTC.

This chain connects TRBV4-1 to TRBJ1-2; D not certain. Germline CDR1 reads MGHRA; CDR2 reads YSYEKL. Trimming shortened V by 5 bases and J by 0 bases, and 10 bases separated the two germline ends. This CDR3 is 14 amino acids long. The CDR3 region is CASSAPGTNYGYTF. CDR3 sequence (DNA): TGCGCCAGCAGCGCCCCGGGGACTAACTATGGCTACACCTTC.

This clone was seen once. V is TRBV27 and J is TRBJ1-2, with D unresolved. Germline lookup yields CDR1 MNHEY and CDR2 SMNVEV (reference sequence). The CDR3 length is 13 residues. Trimming took 3 bases from V and 6 from J, leaving 11 bases between them. CDR3 loop: CASSLLGRDGYTF. The CDR3 DNA reads TGTGCCAGCAGTTTGCTGGGTCGGGATGGCTACACCTTC.

This chain uses TRBV5-6 with TRBJ1-2, with a weak D call TRBD1 (5 bases). Germline values: CDR1 SGHDT, CDR2 YYEEEE. The CDR3 is 14 residues long. Trimming took off 4 bases at V and 3 bases at J, with 13 bases between the two ends. For the CDR3, the DNA is TGTGCCAGCAGCCCTGGAGGGGCCTACTATGGCTACACCTTC. Its translation: CASSPGGAYYGYTF. The whole variable domain, filled in from reference TRBV5-6 and TRBJ1-2, reads DAGVTQSPTHLIKTRGQQVTLRCSPKSGHDTVSWYQQALGQGPQFIFQYYEEEERQRGNFPDRFSGHQFPNYSSELNVNALLLGDSALYLCASSPGGAYYGYTFGSGTRLTVV.

The rearrangement uses TRBV6-5 and TRBJ2-1, with D possibly being TRBD2 (6 bases). The CDR3 has 15 residues. Trimming cost V 6 bases and J 3 bases, with 15 bases left between them. Germline CDR1 MNHEY, CDR2 SVGAGI. The CDR3 nucleotides read TGTGCCAGCAGGACCGGGACTGGGGACTACAATGAGCAGTTCTTC. This encodes CASRTGTGDYNEQFF.

This CDR3 reads CAWSALYSATNEKLFF. CDR3 nucleotides: TGTGCCTGGAGTGCCCTTTACAGTGCAACTAATGAAAAACTGTTTTTT. J is TRBJ1-4 and V is TRBV30; no clear D gene. Germline CDR1 and CDR2: GTSNPN and SVGIG (reference sequence). The CDR3 sequence is 16 residues long. V dropped 1 base and J dropped 0 bases, with 12 bases sitting between them.

The chain is built from TRBV6-6 and TRBJ2-7; 7 nucleotides agree with TRBD2. The CDR3 extends over 15 amino acids. Germline CDR1 and CDR2: MNHNY and SVGAGI (reference sequence). J gave up 4 bases and V 2 bases, and 8 bases lay outside the gene matches. The CDR3 reads CASSYASSGSYEQYF. DNA for the CDR3: TGTGCCAGCAGTTACGCATCTAGCGGAAGTTACGAGCAGTACTTC.

The chain joins TRBV5-1 to TRBJ1-6, with 10 bases lining up with TRBD1. CDR1 is SGHRS and CDR2 is YFSETQ in the germline V gene. CDR3 size: 17 residues. Trimming took 5 bases from V and 1 from J; bases not matched to a gene: 6. The DNA of the CDR3 is TGCGCCAGCAGTTCCGGGACAGGGGAGTCCTATAATTCACCCCTCCACTTT. Translating it yields CASSSGTGESYNSPLHF.

The V call is TRBV28, the J call TRBJ1-1, with a possible D match to TRBD1 (5 bases). Trimming took off 8 bases at V and 5 bases at J, with 15 bases between the two ends. The germline V gene has CDR1 MDHEN and CDR2 SYDVKM. This CDR3 contains 13 residues. As DNA, the CDR3 is TGTGCCAGCGTTGTAGGGACTTGGACTGAAGCTTTCTTT. It translates to CASVVGTWTEAFF.

This clone was counted once. The chain combines TRBV30 with TRBJ2-3; 7 bases agree with TRBD2. The ends lost 3 bases at V and 2 bases at J; junction bases unmatched: 11. The germline gives CDR1 GTSNPN, CDR2 SVGIG (reference sequence). This CDR3 spans 16 amino acids. CDR3 amino acids: CAWSGSTSDLTDTQYF. The CDR3 coding sequence is TGTGCCTGGAGCGGATCAACTAGCGACCTCACAGATACGCAGTATTTT.

The chain uses TRBV29-1 and TRBJ2-3; TRBD2 aligns across 7 bases. Germline V lookup: CDR1 SQVTM, CDR2 ANQGSEA. V lost 1 base and J lost 3; bases outside the gene matches: 4. There are 14 residues in the CDR3. The CDR3 reads CSVEARTRTDTQYF. The CDR3 region has the DNA TGCAGCGTTGAAGCCCGGACTAGAACAGATACGCAGTATTTT.

The chain links TRBV9 to TRBJ2-3; TRBD2 matches 7 bases. V was clipped by 0 bases and J by 3 bases; unmatched bases: 4. Looked up from germline, CDR1 is SGDLS and CDR2 is YYNGEE. The CDR3 is 15 amino acids. The CDR3 region has the DNA TGTGCCAGCAGCGTAGCCGGGGGGTTAACAGATACGCAGTATTTT. Protein product: CASSVAGGLTDTQYF.